Shown below are 29 T cell receptor beta chains from a single sample sequenced in a study of T cell clones after liver transplantation. TCRdb's table, derived via immunoSEQ multiplex PCR, lists solely in-frame clones and lacks some. The profile shows tens of thousands of clones, 60% to 80% of them singletons. Sequenced material: CD4+ T cells from blood, taken at the 22-month timepoint. The receptors derive from a human patient who received a liver transplant. Part of the T cells may come from the graft donor.

This clone was seen more than once but under ten times. The chain joins TRBV15 to TRBJ2-7, with D perhaps TRBD2 (6 bases). The germline V gene encodes CDR1 LNHNV and CDR2 YYDKDF (reference sequence). The CDR3 consists of 13 residues. Trimming stripped 1 base from V and 7 bases from J, with 11 bases between. CDR3 coding DNA: TGTGCCACCAGCAGAGGGGCGGGGTGGGAGCAGTACTTC. Protein: CATSRGAGWEQYF.

The chain uses TRBV5-1 and TRBJ1-1; D ambiguous. Trimming took off 7 bases at V and 2 bases at J, with 12 bases between the two ends. Per the germline V gene, CDR1 is SGHRS and CDR2 is YFSETQ. This CDR3 has 13 amino acids. CDR3 in amino acids: CASSRAQNTEAFF. CDR3 bases: TGCGCCAGCTCCCGGGCGCAAAACACTGAAGCTTTCTTT.

The V gene is TRBV11-3, the J gene TRBJ1-6; no clear D gene. CDR3 length: 14 amino acids. In germline, CDR1 is SGHNT, CDR2 YENEEA. V lost 1 base to trimming and J lost 11 bases, with 12 bases between them. The chain's CDR3 is CASSLGSGGAPLHF. CDR3 in DNA: TGTGCCAGCAGCTTAGGAAGCGGCGGGGCACCCCTCCACTTT.

This chain uses TRBV6-5 with TRBJ2-1, with 9 bases identical to TRBD1. V lost 4 bases and J lost 2; bases outside the gene matches: 3. There are 15 residues in the CDR3. Germline assignment: CDR1 MNHEY and CDR2 SVGAGI. The CDR3 spells CASSSRTGAYNEQFF. The DNA of the CDR3 is TGTGCCAGCAGTTCCCGGACAGGGGCCTACAATGAGCAGTTCTTC.

The chain employs TRBV6-1 and TRBJ2-7, with D uncertain. CDR3 size: 13 residues. Trimming removed 11 bases at V and 0 bases at J, with 14 bases between. The germline V gene encodes CDR1 MNHNS and CDR2 SASEGT. In DNA, the CDR3 is TGTGCCTTGGGCCATTTTAACTCCTACGAGCAGTACTTC. Protein sequence: CALGHFNSYEQYF.

The chain has TRBV30 and TRBJ1-1; D remains ambiguous. The V gene's germline CDR1 is GTSNPN and CDR2 SVGIG (reference sequence). V lost 3 bases to trimming and J lost 6 bases, with 8 bases between them. This CDR3 is built from 11 residues. The CDR3 is CAWRGFAEAFF. DNA of the CDR3: TGTGCCTGGAGGGGGTTCGCTGAAGCTTTCTTT.

The V and J genes are TRBV9 and TRBJ2-5; 10 positions match TRBD2. The germline CDR1 and CDR2 sequences are SGDLS and YYNGEE. This CDR3 contains 15 residues. V lost 4 bases to trimming and J lost 2 bases; unmatched junction nucleotides: 5. The CDR3 region is CASSPQAGGQETQYF. In DNA form, the CDR3 reads TGTGCCAGCAGCCCCCAAGCGGGGGGGCAAGAGACCCAGTACTTC.

The chain couples TRBV7-7 to TRBJ1-3; the D is unclear. The V end was cut by 2 bases, the J end by 4 bases, with 3 bases between. The CDR3 extends over 12 amino acids. The V gene's germline CDR1 is SSHAT and CDR2 FNYEAQ (reference sequence). The CDR3 DNA reads TGTGCCAGCAGCTTACGGGGAAACACCATATATTTT. This codes for CASSLRGNTIYF. Variable domain in full (rest from reference TRBV7-7 and TRBJ1-3): GAGVSQSPRYKVTKRGQDVTLRCDPISSHATLYWYQQALGQGPEFLTYFNYEAQPDKSGLPSDRFSAERPEGSISTLTIQRTEQRDSAMYRCASSLRGNTIYFGEGSWLTVV.

V and J are TRBV27 and TRBJ2-7; D gene uncertain. CDR3 length: 17 residues. V was clipped by 2 bases and J by 0 bases, with 17 bases between them. The germline CDR1 and CDR2 sequences are MNHEY and SMNVEV (reference sequence). The CDR3 reads CASSLSHGPGLSYEQYF. CDR3 nucleotide sequence: TGTGCCAGCAGTTTAAGTCATGGTCCAGGCCTCTCCTACGAGCAGTACTTC.

This rearrangement joins TRBV9 to TRBJ2-4; D remains unclear. The CDR3 contains 16 residues. CDR1 is SGDLS, CDR2 YYNGEE, per germline. V gave up 4 bases and J gave up 0 bases, with 14 bases separating them. CDR3 protein: CASSSDPYLAKNIQYF. CDR3 DNA: TGTGCCAGCAGCTCAGACCCGTACTTAGCCAAAAACATTCAGTACTTC.

This chain uses TRBV5-1 with TRBJ2-7, with D perhaps given as TRBD1 or TRBD2 (7 bases each). Trimming took 2 bases from V and 4 from J, leaving 13 bases between them. Germline lookup yields CDR1 SGHRS and CDR2 YFSETQ. CDR3 length equals 14 residues. The CDR3 loop reads CASSLTGEGYEQYF. The CDR3 DNA reads as TGCGCCAGCAGCTTAACAGGGGAGGGATACGAGCAGTACTTC.

The chain is built from TRBV30 and TRBJ1-1, with D unclear. The germline gives CDR1 GTSNPN, CDR2 SVGIG (reference sequence). Trimming cost V 0 bases and J 5 bases, with 16 bases left between them. The length of the CDR3 is 15 residues. The CDR3 DNA reads TGTGCCTGGAGTGTAGGAGGAAGACACGAGACTGAAGCTTTCTTT. Translation gives CAWSVGGRHETEAFF.

Concerning this clone: One junction end disagrees with the germline gene, perhaps due to a read error. The chain joins TRBV7-7 to TRBJ2-3; 11 nucleotides agree with TRBD1. Germline V gene lookup returns CDR1 SSHAT and CDR2 FNYEAQ (reference sequence). The CDR3 sequence is 15 residues long. The CDR3 coding sequence is TGTGCTAGCAGCGAAGGGACAGGGGGAACAGATACGCAGTATTTT. Protein: CASSEGTGGTDTQYF.

V is TRBV4-2 and J is TRBJ1-2; TRBD1 matches 8 bases. The V and J ends lost 4 bases and 0 bases, in that order; junction bases with no gene match: 4. The CDR3 loop spans 15 amino acids. Germline CDR1 and CDR2: LGHNA and YNFKEQ. The DNA for the CDR3 is TGTGCCAGCAGCCTAGGACAGGGAGCTAACTATGGCTACACCTTC. This encodes CASSLGQGANYGYTF.

The chain carries TRBV9 and TRBJ1-4; D may be TRBD1 (6 bases). The V end was cut by 4 bases, the J end by 8 bases, with 12 bases between. The CDR3 contains 13 residues. Looked up from germline, CDR1 is SGDLS and CDR2 is YYNGEE. CDR3 nucleotides: TGTGCCAGCAGCAGCGGGGGCGAGGAAAAACTGTTTTTT. It yields the protein CASSSGGEEKLFF.

Only one count was recorded for this clone. The chain uses TRBV18 and TRBJ1-2, with D unclear. The CDR3 length is 15 residues. Per the germline V gene, CDR1 is KGHSH and CDR2 is LQKENI. V was trimmed by 2 bases and J by 4 bases, leaving 14 bases between them. In DNA, the CDR3 is TGTGCCAGCTCACCAGAGGAGGGCACGGGCTATGGCTACACCTTC. Its translation is CASSPEEGTGYGYTF.

In nucleotides, the CDR3 is TGTGCCAGCAGCAACTTTCTAGCGTCGACCGGGGAGCTGTTTTTT. This gives the protein CASSNFLASTGELFF. The chain has TRBV2 and TRBJ2-2; weak D call: TRBD2 (6 bases). The CDR3 covers 15 residues. CDR1 SNHLY and CDR2 FYNNEI come from the germline V gene. Trimming pared 6 bases from V and 5 bases from J, leaving 16 bases between.

V and J are TRBV9 and TRBJ1-4; D perhaps matches TRBD1 (5 bases). Germline V gene lookup returns CDR1 SGDLS and CDR2 YYNGEE. The CDR3 runs 15 residues. Trimming took 4 bases from V and 8 from J, leaving 18 bases between them. The CDR3 DNA follows: TGTGCCAGCAGCCCACTGGCGCAGGGTGGGGAAAAACTGTTTTTT. This gives the protein CASSPLAQGGEKLFF.

The chain carries TRBV7-9 and TRBJ2-7; 8 bases are a match to TRBD2. The germline V gene encodes CDR1 SEHNR and CDR2 FQNEAQ (reference sequence). Trimming removed 4 bases from V and 0 bases from J; junction bases left unmatched: 5. The CDR3 extends over 15 amino acids. Here the CDR3 reads CASSWSGGTSYEQYF. As DNA, the CDR3 is TGTGCCAGCAGCTGGAGCGGGGGCACCTCCTACGAGCAGTACTTC.

This sequence joins TRBV28 and TRBJ1-5; D remains ambiguous. Germline V gene sequence: CDR1 MDHEN, CDR2 SYDVKM. The V and J ends lost 6 bases and 4 bases respectively, with 19 bases between them. The CDR3 covers 16 residues. CDR3 residues: CASSSSTGSLNQPQHF. CDR3 sequence (DNA): TGTGCCAGCAGCTCGTCCACGGGGAGTCTAAATCAGCCCCAGCATTTT.

This clone was seen just once. The J gene is TRBJ2-5, the V gene TRBV19, with a possible D match to TRBD2 (6 bases). CDR3 length: 14 amino acids. The germline V and J ends were trimmed by 1 base and 4 bases, with 10 bases remaining between them. Germline V gene data show CDR1 as LNHDA and CDR2 as SQIVND (reference sequence). The CDR3 DNA is TGTGCCAGTAGTATAGGGCGGGGAGGAGAGACCCAGTACTTC. This codes for CASSIGRGGETQYF.

This clone has a count of ten or more. The rearrangement joins TRBV29-1 to TRBJ2-2; TRBD1 is a possible D gene (5 bases). The CDR3 totals 13 residues. V lost 4 bases and J lost 5, with 11 bases in between. Germline assignment: CDR1 SQVTM and CDR2 ANQGSEA. CDR3 bases: TGCAGCGTTGCTACCTCAGGGACCGGGGAGCTGTTTTTT. Encoded protein: CSVATSGTGELFF.

The rearrangement uses TRBV5-3 and TRBJ1-5; D is possibly TRBD1 (5 bases). TRBV5-3 is filed as an ORF, its function uncertain. CDR3 length: 19 amino acids. The V gene lost 4 bases and the J gene lost 0 bases, with 23 bases spanning the gap. CDR3 DNA: TGTGCCAGAAGCAGCTCCGGGGCAGGAGCAACATATAGCAATCAGCCCCAGCATTTT. Translation gives CARSSSGAGATYSNQPQHF.

This clone occurred a few times. V gene TRBV6-5 combines with J gene TRBJ1-2; D not certain. Trimming took 0 bases from V and 7 from J, leaving 9 bases between them. This CDR3 is 13 amino acids long. Germline CDR1 and CDR2: MNHEY and SVGAGI. In DNA, the CDR3 is TGTGCCAGCAGTTACTCGGGGAGCTCTGGCTACACCTTC. This codes for CASSYSGSSGYTF.

The chain joins TRBV19 to TRBJ2-1; no clear D. The CDR3 runs to 14 residues. V was clipped by 6 bases and J by 8 bases, with 17 bases between them. Germline CDR1 LNHDA, CDR2 SQIVND (reference sequence). CDR3 DNA: TGTGCCAGTAGCCCGGGCCCCGCCTCCCATGAGCAGTTCTTC. Translating it yields CASSPGPASHEQFF.

The chain has TRBV18 and TRBJ2-3; 7 bases match TRBD1. This CDR3 is 15 amino acids long. J gave up 2 bases and V 6 bases, and 8 bases lay outside the gene matches. Germline V gene sequence: CDR1 KGHSH, CDR2 LQKENI. CDR3 in DNA: TGTGCCAGCTCGTCCAAGGACAGGACCACAGATACGCAGTATTTT. This gives the protein CASSSKDRTTDTQYF.

This clone was counted between two and nine times. The V and J genes are TRBV18 and TRBJ1-6, with D perhaps matching TRBD1 (5 bases). CDR1 and CDR2 from the germline V gene are KGHSH and LQKENI. V gave up 1 base and J gave up 10 bases, with 17 bases separating them. The CDR3 runs to 16 residues. Written as DNA, the CDR3 is TGTGCCAGCTCACCACAGGGACCTGGCGTGGGATCACCCCTCCACTTT. Its protein product is CASSPQGPGVGSPLHF.

This rearrangement joins TRBV11-2 to TRBJ1-2; D remains ambiguous. Trimming shortened V by 1 base and J by 4 bases, and 10 bases separated the two germline ends. This CDR3 region has 14 residues. Per the germline V gene, CDR1 is SGHAT and CDR2 is FQNNGV. This chain's CDR3 is CASSLGTSSYGYTF. The CDR3 bases are TGTGCCAGCAGCTTAGGCACCAGCTCCTATGGCTACACCTTC.

The J gene is TRBJ1-6, the V gene TRBV18; 8 bases agree with TRBD1. The CDR3 is made up of 13 amino acids. Trimming removed 3 bases from V and 9 bases from J; junction bases left unmatched: 1. Per germline, CDR1 KGHSH and CDR2 LQKENI. CDR3 sequence reads: CASSPDRASPLHF. The CDR3 region has the DNA TGTGCCAGCTCACCGGACAGGGCTTCACCCCTCCACTTT.